The 7 T cell receptor beta chains below come from one sample, sequenced in a study of CD8 T cells in Susac syndrome. cDNA came from roughly 0.47 to 1 ug RNA primed by random hexamers. TCRdb redid the calling of the immunoSEQ multiplex PCR reads with MiXCR, one entry per CDR3 protein. The sample carries about 180,000 distinct CDR3 sequences, approximately 95% recorded once. The sequenced material came from CD8+ T cells from PBMCs. The receptors derive from a human donor with multiple sclerosis.

The chain is built from TRBV29-1 and TRBJ2-7, with D possibly TRBD2 on 6 matching bases. The CDR3 covers 12 residues. From germline, CDR1 is SQVTM and CDR2 ANQGSEA. Trimming took 4 bases from V and 2 from J, leaving 9 bases between them. The CDR3 loop is CSVVSGAYEQYF. The CDR3 DNA reads as TGCAGCGTTGTATCGGGGGCCTACGAGCAGTACTTC.

CDR3 in amino acids: CASREQGWYEQYF. Written as DNA, the CDR3 is TGTGCCAGCAGGGAACAGGGGTGGTACGAGCAGTACTTC. The chain is built from TRBV2 and TRBJ2-7, with TRBD1 matching over 7 bases. V dropped 6 bases and J dropped 4; count of bases not matched to a gene: 6. CDR1 and CDR2 from the germline V gene are SNHLY and FYNNEI. This CDR3 has 13 residues.

The V gene is TRBV9, the J gene TRBJ1-2; D gene ambiguous. Germline V CDR1 and CDR2: SGDLS, YYNGEE. Trimming cost V 4 bases and J 2 bases, with 18 bases left between them. This CDR3 spans 16 amino acids. DNA of the CDR3: TGTGCCAGCAGCCCCCATTCGAGGGCACAGAACTATGGCTACACCTTC. It is translated as CASSPHSRAQNYGYTF.

The genes are TRBV2 and TRBJ2-7; the match to TRBD2 covers 7 bases. Per the germline V gene, CDR1 is SNHLY and CDR2 is FYNNEI. Trimming cost V 11 bases and J 6 bases; bases outside gene matches: 10. This CDR3 has 12 residues. CDR3 region: CAVLGGGGEQYF. The CDR3, as DNA: TGTGCCGTCCTTGGGGGGGGTGGCGAGCAGTACTTC.

The chain couples TRBV29-1 to TRBJ1-2; D remains unclear. V dropped 4 bases and J dropped 4 bases, with 10 bases sitting between them. The CDR3 has 12 residues. Germline loops: CDR1 SQVTM, CDR2 ANQGSEA. This CDR3 reads CSVGPETYGYTF. In nucleotides, the CDR3 is TGCAGCGTTGGCCCTGAGACCTATGGCTACACCTTC. Full variable domain (rest looked up from reference TRBV29-1 and TRBJ1-2): SAVISQKPSRDICQRGTSLTIQCQVDSQVTMMFWYRQQPGQSLTLIATANQGSEATYESGFVIDKFPISRPNLTFSTLTVSNMSPEDSSIYLCSVGPETYGYTFGSGTRLTVV.

The V and J genes are TRBV27 and TRBJ1-1, with 7 bases identical to TRBD1. Germline V gene data show CDR1 as MNHEY and CDR2 as SMNVEV (reference sequence). CDR3 size: 14 residues. Trimming at V came to 5 bases and at J to 4 bases, leaving 7 bases not matched to a gene. The CDR3 DNA follows: TGTGCCAGCAGTCCCCACGGGACAGCCACTGAAGCTTTCTTT. Translation gives CASSPHGTATEAFF.

The gene calls are TRBV7-2 and TRBJ1-6; D ambiguous. The CDR3 extends over 13 amino acids. Deletions cut 2 bases from V and 6 bases from J, with 5 bases between. CDR1 is SGHTA and CDR2 is FQGNSA in the germline V gene. CDR3 sequence reads: CASSLTVNSPLHF. As DNA, the CDR3 is TGTGCCAGCAGCTTAACAGTTAATTCACCCCTCCACTTT. The whole variable domain, remainder taken from reference TRBV7-2 and TRBJ1-6, is GAGVSQSPSNKVTEKGKDVELRCDPISGHTALYWYRQSLGQGLEFLIYFQGNSAPDKSGLPSDRFSAERTGGSVSTLTIQRTQQEDSAVYLCASSLTVNSPLHFGNGTRLTVT.